This T cell receptor beta chain was obtained from a study of blood T cell repertoires in COVID-19. For the study at large: In each case, the material was cDNA or gDNA derived from T cells, B-cell-depleted T cells, or PBMCs.

Per germline, CDR1 MNHNS and CDR2 SASEGT. CDR3 length: 13 amino acids. V was shortened by 3 bases and J by 7 bases, with 10 bases between the two germline ends. The table came from immunoSEQ multiplex PCR; TCRdb's copy has only in-frame clones and leaves some out. Found here are some 120,000 clones, roughly 69% of them singletons; the top ten hold approximately 2.1%. This chain joins TRBV6-1 and TRBJ2-4, with D perhaps matching TRBD1 (5 bases). Source material: peripheral blood. This TCR was recovered from a woman aged 70 to 79 with acute or convalescent COVID-19. The CDR3 DNA follows: TGTGCCAGCAGTGACAGGGTTTTGAACATTCAGTACTTC. Translation gives CASSDRVLNIQYF.